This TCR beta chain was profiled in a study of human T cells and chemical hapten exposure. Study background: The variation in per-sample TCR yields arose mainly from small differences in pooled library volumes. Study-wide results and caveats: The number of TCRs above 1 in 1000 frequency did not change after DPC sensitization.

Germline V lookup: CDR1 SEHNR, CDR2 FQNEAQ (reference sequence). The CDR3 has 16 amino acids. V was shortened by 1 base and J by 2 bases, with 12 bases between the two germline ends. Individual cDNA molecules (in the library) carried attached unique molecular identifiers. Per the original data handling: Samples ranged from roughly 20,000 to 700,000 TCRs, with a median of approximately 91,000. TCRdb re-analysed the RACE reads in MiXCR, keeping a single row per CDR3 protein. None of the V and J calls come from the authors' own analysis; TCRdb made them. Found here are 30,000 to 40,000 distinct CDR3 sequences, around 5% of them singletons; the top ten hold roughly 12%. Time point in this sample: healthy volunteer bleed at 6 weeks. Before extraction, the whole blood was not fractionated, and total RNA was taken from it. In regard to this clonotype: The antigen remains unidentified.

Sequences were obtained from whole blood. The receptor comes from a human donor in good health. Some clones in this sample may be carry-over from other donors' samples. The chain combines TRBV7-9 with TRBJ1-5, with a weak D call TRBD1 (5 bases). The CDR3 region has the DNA TGTGCCAGCAGCTTAGGGGCCGGGGCGGGCAATCAGCCCCAGCATTTT. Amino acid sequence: CASSLGAGAGNQPQHF.